Described below is a single TCR beta chain sequence and its context. Its antigen is not yet known. Base qualities were left out, and no much larger clone turns up one base away. Donors were healthy HIV-negative adults with no recently reported acute infections or vaccinations. Every donor was a Caucasian adult residing in Nashville, Tennessee, USA. CD4+ T cells were enriched by magnetic negative selection; naive cells were then positively selected on CD45RA, and the negative fraction formed the memory subset. After blood collection by leukapheresis, PBMCs were isolated using Ficoll-Histopaque density gradient centrifugation and then cryopreserved in the vapor phase of liquid nitrogen. Analytical flow cytometry was used to check the purity and quantity of every magnetically sorted T cell population. Each sorted fraction had its genomic DNA isolated and then quantified by UV absorbance on a Nanodrop 2000c.

The entry originates in a study of shared clonotypes between healthy human individuals (TCRdb year 2020). Notes on the research overall: Two women and a few men aged 18 to 49 years were included in the cohort. For each donor, CD4 naive and CD4 memory were each given three plates, CD8 naive was given two plates, and CD8 memory was given one plate. The study deeply sequenced blood TCR repertoires of five healthy adults to estimate repertoire size and the extent of clonotype sharing between individuals. Different laboratories and diverse techniques were used to prepare libraries and sequence TCR repertoires, to increase sequencing depth and limit assay-specific biases. Leukapheresis yielded between about 0.9 and 9.5 billion PBMCs per donor. Beyond this particular receptor, the publication reports: The genetic and exposure-history diversity represented was limited by the small number of donors. Rarefaction of sorted-subset datasets indicated incomplete sequencing despite the large sequencing depth. Higher generation probabilities were observed for clonotypes shared by all four sorted-subset donors than for non-shared clonotypes. Pairwise subsampling indicated that sequencing depth was expected to affect the degree of clonotype sharing among donors. Across a handful of donors, around 5% of naive CD4, roughly 3.4% of naive CD8, roughly 2.2% of memory CD4, and approximately 0.4% of memory CD8 clonotypes were shared. Sampling was restricted to blood, and TCR repertoires in tissue are likely to differ from TCR repertoires in blood. Naive subsets generally had larger estimated clonotype richness than memory subsets.

Using the deep immunoSEQ assay, TCR CDR3 regions were amplified from genomic DNA by multiplex PCR. Extracted genomic DNA from each cell subset was distributed evenly across all wells of several immunoSEQ 96-well plates, and each plate was treated as a replicate. Each replicate PCR for sorted subsets received around 200 ng genomic DNA, equal to roughly 29,000 T cell genomes. Purified libraries were quantified with a Qubit 3.0 fluorometer, sized on a Bioanalyzer 2100, and re-quantified with the KAPA Library Quantification kit. Every immunoSEQ 96-well plate was sequenced on a dedicated single-read 150-cycle Illumina NextSeq 550 flow cell. Turning to the authors' computational methods: Because only junctional sequences without quality scores were contained in the immunoSEQ output, filtering matching that applied to full-length reads could not be performed. To assign V/J genes and CDR3, sequences were annotated using PyIR, a Python wrapper for IgBLAST v1.9, with IMGT germline references. Reads with weak V/J assignments (E-value above 1e-6), missing CDR3, stop codons, out-of-frame junctions, or ambiguous translated residues were removed. V3J clonotypes were defined by identical inferred V gene, J gene, and CDR3 amino acid sequence. Percentage overlap between repertoires was calculated by dividing the number of shared unique clonotypes by the size of the smaller repertoire. Three approaches were used to assess repertoire richness: RTK rarefaction, the Chao1 estimator, and Recon v2.1 estimates of unobserved clonotypes. Generation probabilities for all TCRbeta clonotypes obtained by the gDNA method from several donors were computed using OLGA. TCRdb retrieved this table from immuneACCESS and kept in-frame rearrangements only. Not all clones are present; in checked studies, unresolved V genes account for under half, and no reason is known for the remainder. V and J calls and clone size are those listed in that table; D and trimming were worked out from the DNA. In this sample the table shows some 2 million clones, roughly 94% of which occur a single time. The ten largest clones capture 0.13% of the sample.

Trimming accounts for 2 bases at V and 5 bases at J, while the number of junction bases matched to no gene is 5. From the cysteine up to the phenylalanine, the CDR3 has a length of 15 residues. Only the CDR3 DNA stays, 45 bases, in frame from base 1. The germline V gene gives CDR1 as SGDLS and CDR2 as YYNGEE. The sequenced material came from naive CD4+ T cells sorted from blood. Read against the paper, the sample's cell subset or site label means: CD45RA+ positively selected. The sequence is built from TRBV9 and TRBJ2-5; 11 middle bases align to TRBD1. The receptor's source is a man between 18 and 29 years old in good health. The nucleotide sequence reads as follows: TGTGCCAGCAGCGTCGGACAGGGGGCGAGTGAGACCCAGTACTTC. This codes for CASSVGQGASETQYF.